The rows below give T cell receptor beta chains drawn from one sample of a study of cytomegalovirus exposure and HLA in healthy donors. Clones were read by immunoSEQ multiplex PCR, and TCRdb kept only the in-frame ones, dropping some. Of approximately 150,000 clones detected, roughly 80% appear once; the ten largest clones hold roughly 7.7%. Specimen: PBMCs. Receptor source: a woman aged 25 to 39 in good health and CMV-seropositive. Each CDR3 is given with its conserved first and last residue. The order of the fields is clone size, V gene, CDR3 length, J gene, D gene, CDR3 DNA, CDR3 protein. A D gene is named only where the DNA matches it firmly. Only part of the rows carry a size: once, few, many, or a class if the clone is expanded.

size: few; V: TRBV30; length: 13; J: TRBJ1-1; D: NA; DNA: TGTGCCTGGACGACCCAGGGGAACACTGAAGCTTTCTTT; CDR3: CAWTTQGNTEAFF
size: NA; V: TRBV4-3; length: 13; J: TRBJ2-5; D: TRBD1; DNA: TGCGCCAGCAGCCAAGATCCAGGGGGGACCCAGTACTTC; CDR3: CASSQDPGGTQYF
size: few; V: TRBV25-1; length: 13; J: TRBJ2-7; D: TRBD1; DNA: TGTGCCAGCAGAGGACAGGCCACCTACGAGCAGTACTTC; CDR3: CASRGQATYEQYF
size: NA; V: TRBV5-1; length: 14; J: TRBJ2-7; D: NA; DNA: TGCGCCAGCAGCTTATACAGGAAAGACTACGAGCAGTACTTC; CDR3: CASSLYRKDYEQYF
size: NA; V: TRBV30; length: 15; J: TRBJ2-6; D: NA; DNA: TGTGCCTGGAATGAGGGCGACTCTGGGGCCAACGTCCTGACTTTC; CDR3: CAWNEGDSGANVLTF
size: NA; V: TRBV4-1; length: 18; J: TRBJ1-1; D: TRBD1; DNA: TGCGCCAGCCGAAATCTCGTCGGGAGACAGGGGGCGCGAAGGGGAGCTTTCTTT; CDR3: CASRNLVGRQGARRGAFF
size: once; V: TRBV25-1; length: 14; J: TRBJ1-1; D: TRBD1; DNA: TGTGCCAGCAGGGGGACAGGGGATGTCACTGAAGCTTTCTTT; CDR3: CASRGTGDVTEAFF
size: NA; V: TRBV5-6; length: 15; J: TRBJ1-3; D: NA; DNA: TGTGCCAGCAGCTTCGGGGCAGGGGCACGAAACACCATATATTTT; CDR3: CASSFGAGARNTIYF
size: NA; V: TRBV10-3; length: 12; J: TRBJ1-6; D: NA; DNA: TGTGCCACCCGTGGGGCGAATTCACCCCTCCACTTT; CDR3: CATRGANSPLHF
size: few; V: TRBV6-5; length: 15; J: TRBJ1-2; D: NA; DNA: TGTGCCAGCAGTTACAATACAGGGACGTCCTATGGCTACACCTTC; CDR3: CASSYNTGTSYGYTF
size: NA; V: TRBV12-2; length: 15; J: TRBJ2-7; D: NA; DNA: TGTGCAAGTCGCTTAGGGGTAGCGGGGGTCTACGAGCAGTACTTC; CDR3: CASRLGVAGVYEQYF
size: NA; V: TRBV4-1; length: 18; J: TRBJ1-5; D: NA; DNA: TGCGCCAGCAGCCAAGATAGGTACGGGACAAGCAGCAATCAGCCCCAGCATTTT; CDR3: CASSQDRYGTSSNQPQHF
size: NA; V: TRBV18; length: 14; J: TRBJ1-5; D: TRBD1; DNA: TGTGCCAGCACGGGGGACAGGTTTAATCAGCCCCAGCATTTT; CDR3: CASTGDRFNQPQHF
size: NA; V: TRBV9; length: 15; J: TRBJ1-2; D: NA; DNA: TGTGCCAGCAGCGTAGCTCCATCTACCGCCTATGGCTACACCTTC; CDR3: CASSVAPSTAYGYTF
size: NA; V: TRBV11-2; length: 13; J: TRBJ1-2; D: TRBD1; DNA: TGTGCCAGCAGCTCTACAGGGGGGTATGGCTACACCTTC; CDR3: CASSSTGGYGYTF
size: NA; V: TRBV6-4; length: 12; J: TRBJ2-3; D: NA; DNA: TGTGCCAGCAGTGACCCCTCAGATACGCAGTATTTT; CDR3: CASSDPSDTQYF
size: once; V: TRBV9; length: 17; J: TRBJ1-1; D: TRBD1; DNA: TGTGCCAGCAGCCCTCAGGACAGGGTAGAAGGGGACACTGAAGCTTTCTTT; CDR3: CASSPQDRVEGDTEAFF
size: NA; V: TRBV5-4; length: 15; J: TRBJ1-1; D: TRBD1; DNA: TGTGCCAGCAGTTACCCGACAGGGGTGAACACTGAAGCTTTCTTT; CDR3: CASSYPTGVNTEAFF
size: few; V: TRBV4-2; length: 17; J: TRBJ2-5; D: TRBD2; DNA: TGTGCCAGCAGCCCCGGGACTAGCGGGGTGTACCAAGAGACCCAGTACTTC; CDR3: CASSPGTSGVYQETQYF
size: NA; V: TRBV7-9; length: 14; J: TRBJ2-7; D: NA; DNA: TGTGCCAGCAGCTTCTACGAGTCCCTGTCCGAGCAGTACTTC; CDR3: CASSFYESLSEQYF
size: NA; V: TRBV28; length: 11; J: TRBJ1-5; D: NA; DNA: TGTGCCAGCAGTGCGATACAGCCCCAGCATTTT; CDR3: CASSAIQPQHF
size: NA; V: TRBV5-1; length: 16; J: TRBJ1-2; D: TRBD1; DNA: TGCGCCAGCAGCTACCCGACAGGGACTGGTTACTATGGCTACACCTTC; CDR3: CASSYPTGTGYYGYTF
size: NA; V: TRBV6-6; length: 9; J: TRBJ2-7; D: NA; DNA: TGTGCCGCGGGCGTCGAGCAGTACTTC; CDR3: CAAGVEQYF
size: NA; V: TRBV5-1; length: 15; J: TRBJ1-1; D: NA; DNA: TGCGCCAGCAGCTTGGGGTTCCTGTCCGGCACTGAAGCTTTCTTT; CDR3: CASSLGFLSGTEAFF
size: NA; V: TRBV6-5; length: 13; J: TRBJ1-2; D: NA; DNA: TGTGCCAGCAGTTACTCGGGAGTCTATGGCTACACCTTC; CDR3: CASSYSGVYGYTF
size: few; V: TRBV5-8; length: 14; J: TRBJ2-3; D: NA; DNA: TGTGCCAGCAGCTTCGACTTCGGCTCAGATACGCAGTATTTT; CDR3: CASSFDFGSDTQYF
size: NA; V: TRBV5-1; length: 15; J: TRBJ1-3; D: NA; DNA: TGCGCCAGCAGCACGGGGACTCTTACTGGAAACACCATATATTTT; CDR3: CASSTGTLTGNTIYF
size: NA; V: TRBV6-5; length: 15; J: TRBJ1-6; D: NA; DNA: TGTGCCAGCAGTTACTCGAGGGATTTGATGGGTCCCCTCCACTTT; CDR3: CASSYSRDLMGPLHF
size: NA; V: TRBV19; length: 12; J: TRBJ1-5; D: NA; DNA: TGTGCCAGTAATATGCGTGGTCAGCCCCAGCATTTT; CDR3: CASNMRGQPQHF
size: NA; V: TRBV2; length: 11; J: TRBJ1-1; D: TRBD1; DNA: TGTGCCAGCAGAGGGAAGGGGGCGGCTTTCTTT; CDR3: CASRGKGAAFF
size: NA; V: TRBV10-3; length: 12; J: TRBJ2-7; D: NA; DNA: TGTGCCATCAGTAGGCAGGCTGGCGAGCAGTACTTC; CDR3: CAISRQAGEQYF
size: few; V: TRBV7-2; length: 15; J: TRBJ1-1; D: NA; DNA: TGTGCCAGCAGCTTAGTCCCTAGCGTGAACACTGAAGCTTTCTTT; CDR3: CASSLVPSVNTEAFF
size: NA; V: TRBV14; length: 16; J: TRBJ1-4; D: NA; DNA: TGTGCCAGCAGCCCCCTCCCGGGACACACTAATGAAAAACTGTTTTTT; CDR3: CASSPLPGHTNEKLFF
size: once; V: TRBV13; length: 13; J: TRBJ2-7; D: TRBD1; DNA: TGTGCCAGCAAGGGACAGGGCTCCTACGAGCAGTACTTC; CDR3: CASKGQGSYEQYF
size: once; V: TRBV5-1; length: 13; J: TRBJ1-5; D: NA; DNA: TGCGCCAGCAGCTTGGGACAGAATCAGCCCCAGCATTTT; CDR3: CASSLGQNQPQHF
size: NA; V: TRBV2; length: 19; J: TRBJ1-6; D: NA; DNA: TGTGCCAGCAGTGAGGAAGGGAGCGGCGTACGCTCCTATAATTCACCCCTCCACTTT; CDR3: CASSEEGSGVRSYNSPLHF
size: NA; V: TRBV7-2; length: 14; J: TRBJ1-2; D: TRBD1; DNA: TGTGCCAGCAGAAGGACAGGTTCGGGCTATGGCTACACCTTC; CDR3: CASRRTGSGYGYTF
size: NA; V: TRBV11-2; length: 16; J: TRBJ1-5; D: NA; DNA: TGTGCCAGCAGCTTAGGCGGGGGCCAGGGCGGGCAGCCCCAGCATTTT; CDR3: CASSLGGGQGGQPQHF
size: NA; V: TRBV27; length: 10; J: TRBJ1-1; D: NA; DNA: TGTGCCAGCAACCCTTCCGGAGCTTTCTTT; CDR3: CASNPSGAFF
size: NA; V: TRBV6-9; length: 19; J: TRBJ2-5; D: NA; DNA: TGTGCCAGCAGCCGTCCGGGACACCTCTACCAAGTGGGCCAAGAGACCCAGTACTTC; CDR3: CASSRPGHLYQVGQETQYF
size: NA; V: TRBV5-4; length: 16; J: TRBJ1-1; D: NA; DNA: TGTGCCAGCAGCTTGGAAGCGGGGCGCCGGTGGACTGAAGCTTTCTTT; CDR3: CASSLEAGRRWTEAFF
size: NA; V: TRBV2; length: 14; J: TRBJ1-2; D: NA; DNA: TGTGCCAGTGCCACCCCGACTACCAACTATGGCTACACCTTC; CDR3: CASATPTTNYGYTF
size: NA; V: TRBV11-2; length: 15; J: TRBJ2-5; D: NA; DNA: TGTGCCAGCAGCTTAACGGGGGACAGTCTACAGACCCAGTACTTC; CDR3: CASSLTGDSLQTQYF
size: NA; V: TRBV10-3; length: 14; J: TRBJ2-3; D: NA; DNA: TGTGCCATCAGTGAGTCACAGGGAACAGATACGCAGTATTTT; CDR3: CAISESQGTDTQYF
size: NA; V: TRBV11-3; length: 13; J: TRBJ2-3; D: NA; DNA: TGTGCCAGCAGCCCCCCTGGCGGCGATACGCAGTATTTT; CDR3: CASSPPGGDTQYF
size: NA; V: TRBV9; length: 12; J: TRBJ1-1; D: NA; DNA: TGTGCCAGCAGCCAGGGAAACACTGAAGCTTTCTTT; CDR3: CASSQGNTEAFF
size: few; V: TRBV19; length: 14; J: TRBJ2-7; D: NA; DNA: TGTGCCAGTAGTACCGGGACAATGAACGACGAGCAGTACTTC; CDR3: CASSTGTMNDEQYF
size: few; V: TRBV5-1; length: 16; J: TRBJ1-6; D: TRBD1; DNA: TGCGCCAGCAGCTTGGGGACAGGGGGATATAATTCACCCCTCCACTTT; CDR3: CASSLGTGGYNSPLHF
size: NA; V: TRBV7-8; length: 17; J: TRBJ2-7; D: TRBD2; DNA: TGTGCCAGCCCAGGACCAACAATAGCGGGGGATAGCTACGAGCAGTACTTC; CDR3: CASPGPTIAGDSYEQYF
size: NA; V: TRBV10-1; length: 18; J: TRBJ2-4; D: NA; DNA: TGCGCCAGCAGGGGCCTTAAGGGACACACGTCGGGAGGAAACATTCAGTACTTC; CDR3: CASRGLKGHTSGGNIQYF
size: NA; V: TRBV2; length: 14; J: TRBJ2-7; D: NA; DNA: TGTGCCAGCAGAGGGAAGGGGGTCACCTACGAGCAGTACTTC; CDR3: CASRGKGVTYEQYF